This T cell receptor beta chain derives from a study of patients and donors after allogeneic stem cell transplantation. Each CDR3 protein gets one entry after TCRdb re-called the RT-PCR reads with MiXCR. This table holds 920,000 or so distinct CDR3 sequences, roughly 18% found once. Looked up from germline, CDR1 is MNHEY and CDR2 is SVGAGI. This CDR3 has 13 amino acids. The trim removed 6 bases at V and 4 bases at J, leaving 4 bases unmatched. Input material: blood, either unsorted or a sorted T cell fraction (not recorded which). This clonotype was obtained from a human donor who was either an allogeneic HSCT recipient or a stem cell or donor lymphocyte infusion donor (not recorded which). It is not recorded whose cells these are; they may come from a transplant donor. The chain couples TRBV6-5 to TRBJ1-1; 8 bases line up with TRBD1. The CDR3 DNA is TGTGCCAGCAGGTACAGGGGGGGCACTGAAGCTTTCTTT. It yields the protein CASRYRGGTEAFF.